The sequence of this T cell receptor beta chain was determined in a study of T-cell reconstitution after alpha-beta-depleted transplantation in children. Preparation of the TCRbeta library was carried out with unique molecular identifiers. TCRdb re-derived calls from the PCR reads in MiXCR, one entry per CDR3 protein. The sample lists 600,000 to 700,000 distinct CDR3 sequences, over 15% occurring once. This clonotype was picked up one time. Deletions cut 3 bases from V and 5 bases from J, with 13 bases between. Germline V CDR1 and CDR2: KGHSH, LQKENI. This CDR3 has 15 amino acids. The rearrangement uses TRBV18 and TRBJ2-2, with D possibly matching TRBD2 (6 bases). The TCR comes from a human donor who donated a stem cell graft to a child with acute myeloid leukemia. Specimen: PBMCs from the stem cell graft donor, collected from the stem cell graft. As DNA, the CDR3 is TGTGCCAGCTCACCGGGGGACTCGTCGACCGGGGAGCTGTTTTTT. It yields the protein CASSPGDSSTGELFF.